Shown below are 10 T cell receptor beta chains from a single sample sequenced in a study of beta chain features in type 1 diabetes. The investigators reverse transcribed all of the isolated RNA, so they sequenced expressed TCRB transcripts. Data came from immunoSEQ multiplex PCR; TCRdb stores just in-frame clones and leaves some out. The table has fewer than 650,000 clones, 15% to 18% seen once. Sequencing was done on a sample of naive CD4+ T cells from blood. The origin of the receptors is a man between 18 and 29 years old in good health.

The chain combines TRBV19 with TRBJ2-7; D might be TRBD2 (5 bases). Germline lookup yields CDR1 LNHDA and CDR2 SQIVND (reference sequence). The CDR3 is 14 amino acids. Trimming took off 3 bases at V and 11 bases at J, with 20 bases between the two ends. The CDR3 here is CASSMELLRAEKYF. The CDR3 DNA sequence: TGTGCCAGTAGTATGGAGTTGCTGAGGGCAGAAAAGTACTTC. Using reference TRBV19 and TRBJ2-7 for the parts outside the CDR3, the full variable domain is DGGITQSPKYLFRKEGQNVTLSCEQNLNHDAMYWYRQDPGQGLRLIYYSQIVNDFQKGDIAEGYSVSREKKESFPLTVTSAQKNPTAFYLCASSMELLRAEKYFGPGTRLTVT.

In its sample, this clone was seen a few times. The chain links TRBV19 to TRBJ1-5, with D uncertain. CDR3 size: 15 residues. V was trimmed by 9 bases and J by 10 bases, leaving 25 bases between them. CDR1 and CDR2 (germline): LNHDA, SQIVND (reference sequence). CDR3 residues: CARPRELRGPNPQHF. The CDR3, as DNA: TGTGCCAGACCCCGCGAATTACGTGGCCCCAATCCCCAGCATTTT.

This clone occurred a few times. This sample includes further DNA sequences coding for the same CDR3. The chain is built from TRBV5-4 and TRBJ2-3; D gene uncertain. The CDR3 covers 13 residues. V was cut by 4 bases and J by 1 base, with 7 bases left in between. Germline CDR1 and CDR2: SGHNT and YYREEE (reference sequence). The CDR3 nucleotides read TGTGCCAGCAGCCTCCCGGGCACAGATACGCAGTATTTT. Its translation: CASSLPGTDTQYF.

This clone was picked up many times. This sequence joins TRBV5-4 and TRBJ2-4; D gene unclear. Between the trimmed V and J ends, which lost 3 bases and 1 base, there was a span of 5 bases. The CDR3 extends over 13 amino acids. CDR1 is SGHNT, CDR2 YYREEE, per germline (reference sequence). CDR3 in DNA: TGTGCCAGCAGCTCGCAGGCCAAAAACATTCAGTACTTC. Encoded protein: CASSSQAKNIQYF.

This clone has more than one count but fewer than ten. The V and J genes are TRBV27 and TRBJ2-7; 8 nucleotides agree with TRBD2. The germline CDR1 and CDR2 sequences are MNHEY and SMNVEV (reference sequence). V lost 4 bases to trimming and J lost 2 bases; unmatched junction nucleotides: 7. There are 15 residues in the CDR3. CDR3 loop: CASSSRHGGAYEQYF. The CDR3 DNA reads as TGTGCCAGCAGTTCCCGCCACGGGGGGGCCTACGAGCAGTACTTC.

V gene TRBV27 combines with J gene TRBJ2-7; tentatively, D is TRBD1 (5 bases). CDR1 is MNHEY and CDR2 is SMNVEV in the germline V gene (reference sequence). The ends were cut back, 6 bases at V and 0 bases at J, with 18 bases in the middle. This CDR3 spans 16 amino acids. CDR3 coding DNA: TGTGCCAGCAGCCGTCAGGGCAGGGTACCCTCCTACGAGCAGTACTTC. Protein: CASSRQGRVPSYEQYF.

This clone was seen a few times. The chain combines TRBV6-1 with TRBJ2-7; D call uncertain. The CDR3 runs to 16 residues. CDR1 MNHNS and CDR2 SASEGT come from the germline V gene. V shed 0 bases and J shed 3 bases, with 15 bases lying between them. CDR3 coding DNA: TGTGCCAGCAGTGAAGCGCAAACCACCCAGATCTACGAGCAGTACTTC. It specifies CASSEAQTTQIYEQYF.

The chain employs TRBV7-9 and TRBJ1-4; 9 nucleotides line up with TRBD1. Germline V gene lookup returns CDR1 SEHNR and CDR2 FQNEAQ (reference sequence). The V and J ends lost 5 bases and 9 bases, in that order; junction bases with no gene match: 16. CDR3 length: 17 residues. CDR3 sequence reads: CASSPQGASGVVKKLFF. The CDR3 DNA is TGTGCCAGCAGCCCACAGGGGGCCTCTGGGGTAGTGAAAAAACTGTTTTTT.

The chain employs TRBV6-9 and TRBJ2-7; D possibly corresponds to TRBD1 (6 bases). Per the germline V gene, CDR1 is MNHGY and CDR2 is SVAAGI. Trimming took 7 bases from V and 5 from J, leaving 24 bases between them. The CDR3 has 16 residues. This CDR3 reads CASTTPWGQGDHEQYF. As DNA, the CDR3 is TGTGCCAGCACTACTCCATGGGGGCAGGGTGACCACGAGCAGTACTTC.

This clone showed up just a few times. The chain is built from TRBV9 and TRBJ2-6; unclear D gene. Per the germline V gene, CDR1 is SGDLS and CDR2 is YYNGEE. The CDR3 has 16 amino acids. With 4 bases removed from V and 0 bases from J, the gap between germline ends came to 11 bases. CDR3 nucleotides: TGTGCCAGCAGCCTCTCGTCAGGCTCTGGGGCCAACGTCCTGACTTTC. As protein: CASSLSSGSGANVLTF.